The 14 T cell receptor beta chains below were found in one sample sequenced in a study of cytotoxic CD8 clonotypes in ibrutinib-treated CLL. The protocol was immunoSEQ multiplex PCR, while the TCRdb copy is restricted to in-frame clones and leaves out a portion. The table shows fewer than 200,000 clones, with 70% to 85% occurring only once. This material consisted of PBMCs, taken after 24 months of ibrutinib treatment. Source of these receptors: a human donor with chronic lymphocytic leukemia.

The CDR3: CASSSGTQETQYF. The CDR3 DNA reads as TGTGCCAGCTCATCAGGGACCCAAGAGACCCAGTACTTC. This chain joins TRBV18 and TRBJ2-5, with D tentatively TRBD1 or TRBD2 (5 bases each). From germline, CDR1 is KGHSH and CDR2 LQKENI. V was cut by 5 bases and J by 1 base, with 8 bases left in between. The CDR3 contains 13 residues.

CDR3 in amino acids: CASSQDRVAGPYNEQFF. In nucleotides, the CDR3 is TGCGCCAGCAGCCAAGACCGGGTAGCGGGACCATACAATGAGCAGTTCTTC. The V and J genes are TRBV4-3 and TRBJ2-1; TRBD2 agrees at 8 bases. This CDR3 has 17 residues. In germline, CDR1 is LGHNA, CDR2 YSLEER. V gave up 0 bases and J gave up 4 bases; unmatched junction bases: 8.

The gene calls are TRBV2 and TRBJ1-2; TRBD1 aligns across 7 bases. This CDR3 spans 15 amino acids. J was trimmed by 5 bases and V by 5 bases; bases with no gene match: 11. Per germline, CDR1 SNHLY and CDR2 FYNNEI. The CDR3 here is CASSLPGQRLYGYTF. In DNA, the CDR3 is TGTGCCAGCAGTTTACCGGGACAGAGACTTTATGGCTACACCTTC.

CDR3 sequence reads: CASSWTGVEKLFF. CDR3 DNA: TGTGCCAGCAGCTGGACAGGGGTCGAAAAACTGTTTTTT. The chain recombines TRBV2 with TRBJ1-4, with 9 positions matching TRBD1. The CDR3 has 13 residues. The ends lost 6 bases at V and 8 bases at J; junction bases unmatched: 4. From germline, CDR1 is SNHLY and CDR2 FYNNEI.

This clone came up a few times. CDR3 DNA sequence: TGTGCCAGCAGCTTAGGATCCTATGGCTACACCTTC. Translated, it gives CASSLGSYGYTF. V gene TRBV11-1 combines with J gene TRBJ1-2; D not resolved. The CDR3 totals 12 residues. Germline V gene lookup returns CDR1 SGHAT and CDR2 FQDESV (reference sequence). V was shortened by 1 base and J by 4 bases, with 4 bases between the two germline ends.

This clone was observed a single time. The gene calls are TRBV11-2 and TRBJ1-3; weak D call: TRBD1 (5 bases). The germline V gene has CDR1 SGHAT and CDR2 FQNNGV. The CDR3 spans 16 residues. V was pared by 5 bases and J by 0 bases, with 14 bases between. CDR3 sequence reads: CASSGRGGNSGNTIYF. The CDR3 region has the DNA TGTGCCAGCAGCGGAAGGGGCGGGAACTCTGGAAACACCATATATTTT.

This chain uses TRBV13 with TRBJ1-3, with D tentatively TRBD1 (5 bases). Per the germline V gene, CDR1 is PRHDT and CDR2 is FYEKMQ (reference sequence). Trimming took off 2 bases at V and 0 bases at J, with 14 bases between the two ends. This CDR3 contains 17 residues. Here the CDR3 DNA reads TGTGCCAGCAGCTTAAGGGGTACAAGTTACTCTGGAAACACCATATATTTT. Its translation is CASSLRGTSYSGNTIYF.

This clone was seen once. The chain is built from TRBV18 and TRBJ1-1; D is undetermined. Germline V CDR1 and CDR2: KGHSH, LQKENI. The CDR3 extends over 15 amino acids. V was shortened by 6 bases and J by 0 bases, with 14 bases between the two germline ends. CDR3 DNA: TGTGCCAGCTCCGCGGTTAACCTCTTGAACACTGAAGCTTTCTTT. This gives the protein CASSAVNLLNTEAFF.

The chain combines TRBV5-1 with TRBJ1-6; D not certain. CDR1 and CDR2 from the germline V gene are SGHRS and YFSETQ. V was clipped by 3 bases and J by 4 bases, with 8 bases between them. The CDR3 covers 14 residues. The CDR3 nucleotides read TGCGCCAGCAGCTCCGACGGGTATAATTCACCCCTCCACTTT. It is translated as CASSSDGYNSPLHF.

The chain carries TRBV7-2 and TRBJ1-2, with 7 bases matching TRBD1. Germline loops: CDR1 SGHTA, CDR2 FQGNSA. This CDR3 comprises 14 residues. V lost 5 bases, J lost 5 bases, and 8 bases stayed unmatched. For the CDR3, the DNA is TGTGCCAGCAGCCATGACAGGGTTCTTTATGGCTACACCTTC. Residues: CASSHDRVLYGYTF.

This rearrangement joins TRBV11-3 to TRBJ2-1; a weak D match, TRBD2 (6 bases). Germline-derived CDR1 and CDR2 are SGHNT and YENEEA. The CDR3 sequence is 13 residues long. V lost 5 bases and J lost 5, with 10 bases in between. The CDR3 protein is CASSIGTHNEQFF. The CDR3 bases are TGTGCCAGCAGCATCGGGACTCACAATGAGCAGTTCTTC.

This clone was observed a single time. At one end the junction does not follow the germline gene, possibly because of a read error. This chain connects TRBV30 to TRBJ1-4; no definite D call. Germline loops: CDR1 GTSNPN, CDR2 SVGIG (reference sequence). This CDR3 is 14 amino acids long. This CDR3 reads CAWSVWEGGRKTVF. The CDR3 nucleotides are TGTGCCTGGAGTGTATGGGAGGGCGGGAGAAAAACTGTTTTT.

The chain uses TRBV18 and TRBJ2-1; weak D call: TRBD1 (8 bases). Germline-derived CDR1 and CDR2 are KGHSH and LQKENI. The CDR3 spans 17 residues. V gave up 2 bases and J gave up 10 bases, with 24 bases separating them. The CDR3: CASSPWQGARTSGEQFF. The CDR3 coding sequence is TGTGCCAGCTCACCATGGCAGGGGGCAAGGACTAGTGGGGAGCAGTTCTTC. Variable domain in full (rest from reference TRBV18 and TRBJ2-1): NAGVMQNPRHLVRRRGQEARLRCSPMKGHSHVYWYRQLPEEGLKFMVYLQKENIIDESGMPKERFSAEFPKEGPSILRIQQVVRGDSAAYFCASSPWQGARTSGEQFFGPGTRLTVL.

The V gene is TRBV7-2, the J gene TRBJ2-7; TRBD2 matches 7 bases. The CDR3 totals 14 residues. Germline trimming cut 4 bases from V and 0 bases from J; bases unmatched to any gene: 3. Germline lookup yields CDR1 SGHTA and CDR2 FQGNSA. The chain's CDR3 is CASSYGLDSYEQYF. DNA of the CDR3: TGTGCCAGCAGCTACGGACTAGACTCCTACGAGCAGTACTTC.